This T cell receptor (beta chain) was retrieved from a study of T cell responses to AZD1222 COVID-19 vaccine. Study-wide findings and caveats: White British ancestry dominated among donors, who included more females, and clonal diversity was possibly underestimated.

Data came from immunoSEQ multiplex PCR; TCRdb stores just in-frame clones and leaves some out. The sample includes 120,000 or so clones, around 90% of them seen just once. Germline lookup yields CDR1 SQVTM and CDR2 ANQGSEA. V lost 8 bases and J lost 10; bases outside the gene matches: 10. This CDR3 comprises 13 residues. Concerning this clone itself: Antigen unknown.

The source of this sequence is an adult in good health. Sequences were derived from peripheral blood, sampled on day 0 of AZD1222 vaccination. The V call is TRBV29-1, the J call TRBJ1-6; 8 nucleotides agree with TRBD1. CDR3 amino acids: CSPPRGPRSPLHF. The CDR3 coding sequence is TGCAGCCCACCCAGGGGGCCTCGGTCACCCCTCCACTTT.